This T cell receptor beta chain was documented in a study of T cells after yellow fever vaccination. In the study overall: Preparation of fractions with low cell numbers was performed using SMART-Seq v4 Ultra Low Input.

General study findings and limits: A small share of clonotypes appeared in both CD4 and CD8 compartments.

Unmatched junction bases numbered 4, after V lost 3 bases and J lost 5 bases. CDR1 is KGHSH and CDR2 is LQKENI in the germline V gene. This CDR3 has 14 amino acids. TCR cDNA was made by 5'RACE template switching, adding a universal primer site and UMIs. TCRdb recomputed calls from the 5' RACE reads with MiXCR, one row per CDR3 protein. The sample lists 46,000 or so distinct CDR3 sequences; 5% to 7% were seen once. This clonotype has just a few counts. The material sequenced was PBMCs, either bulk or a sorted T-cell subset (CD4+, CD8+, memory, or dextramer-sorted; not recorded which), taken 45 days after the yellow fever booster vaccination. This sequence was found in a man younger than 45 who received the YFV17D yellow fever vaccine. The V call is TRBV18, the J call TRBJ1-1; 9 nucleotides agree with TRBD1. CDR3 in DNA: TGTGCCAGCTCACCTCAGACAGGGGGGACTGAAGCTTTCTTT. Its protein is CASSPQTGGTEAFF.